This T cell receptor beta chain was sequenced during a study of cytomegalovirus exposure and HLA in healthy donors. The study's findings and limits: Many donors shared some public TCRs, even though most TCR sequences were rare. A missense variant in DCLRE1C was later tied to TCR beta V- and J-gene trimming. Analysis performed later showed TCR beta chains linked to HLA being more clonally expanded than equally common others.

For this clone: Its antigen is not known.

Primers included in the PCR were 60 Vbeta and 13 Jbeta primers. Per the study methods: A follow-up analysis tallied 65 million to 80 million unique TCR beta chains, approximately 10 million shared. Method: immunoSEQ multiplex PCR; TCRdb's copy keeps in-frame clones and lacks some. D and trimming come from the DNA, and the V and J calls and clone size come from that table. The table includes 110,000 or so clones, 82% detected once. The CDR3 runs 15 residues. V lost 4 bases to trimming and J lost 6 bases; unmatched junction nucleotides: 6. Germline V gives CDR1 SNHLY, CDR2 FYNNEI. The rearrangement uses TRBV2 and TRBJ2-1; TRBD2 matches at 10 bases. Sequencing used PBMCs. The sequence came from a young woman in good health and CMV-seronegative. The DNA of the CDR3 is TGTGCCAGCAGTGCGGGTACTAGCGGGATCAATGAGCAGTTCTTC. Protein product: CASSAGTSGINEQFF.